This TCR beta chain appears in the sequencing data of a study of blood T cells in healthy people across ages. Study-wide findings and caveats: More naive CD4+ cells and higher diversity were found in long-lived than in aged donors. Unknown donor CMV status possibly confounded expanded clonotype changes.

Each donor supplied around 10 milliliters of peripheral blood. No fewer than 5.5 micrograms of total RNA were isolated from every sample. Trimming removed 4 bases from V and 9 bases from J; junction bases left unmatched: 5. CDR3 length: 14 amino acids. Next came a second PCR, run for about 6 to 12 cycles, which used a sample-barcoded 5' primer along with a J-beta primer mix. TCRdb fed the 5' RACE reads into MiXCR, producing one record per CDR3 protein. The table shows around 710,000 distinct CDR3 sequences, with more than 40% occurring only once. This clonotype was seen repeatedly, ten times or more. The target antigen is unknown.

This sequence was found in a woman aged 55-75 years in good health. The V gene is TRBV12-3 or TRBV12-4, the J gene TRBJ1-6; 8 positions match TRBD1. Sequenced sample: blood. CDR3 region: CASSYTGTGSPLHF. In nucleotides, the CDR3 is TGTGCCAGCAGTTACACCGGGACAGGTTCACCCCTCCACTTT.